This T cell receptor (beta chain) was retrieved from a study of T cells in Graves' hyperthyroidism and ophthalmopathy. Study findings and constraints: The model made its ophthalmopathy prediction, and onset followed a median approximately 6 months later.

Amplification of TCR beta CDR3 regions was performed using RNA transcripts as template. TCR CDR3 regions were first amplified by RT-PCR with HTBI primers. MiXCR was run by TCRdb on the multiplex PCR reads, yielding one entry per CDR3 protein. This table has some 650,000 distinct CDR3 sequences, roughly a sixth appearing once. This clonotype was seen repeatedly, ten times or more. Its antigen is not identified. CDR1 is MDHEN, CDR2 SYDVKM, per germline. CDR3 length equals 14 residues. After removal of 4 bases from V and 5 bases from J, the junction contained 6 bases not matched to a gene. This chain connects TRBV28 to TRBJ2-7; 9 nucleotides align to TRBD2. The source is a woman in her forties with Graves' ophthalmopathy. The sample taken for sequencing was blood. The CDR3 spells CASSSGLAGDEQYF. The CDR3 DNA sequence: TGTGCCAGCAGTTCGGGACTAGCTGGGGACGAGCAGTACTTC. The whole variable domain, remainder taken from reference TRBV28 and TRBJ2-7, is DVKVTQSSRYLVKRTGEKVFLECVQDMDHENMFWYRQDPGLGLRLIYFSYDVKMKEKGDIPEGYSVSREKKERFSLILESASTNQTSMYLCASSSGLAGDEQYFGPGTRLTVT.